The 20 T cell receptor beta chains listed next were all sequenced from one sample in a study of early T cells in non-severe SARS-CoV-2 infection listed by TCRdb under 2021. The method behind the library was 5' RACE. The instrument given in TCRdb is NextSeq 500. Clones were called with MiXCR by TCRdb after fastp trimmed the public reads at Q25, and only in-frame beta chains were retained. Rows are combined by CDR3 protein, so each entry shows the most common genes and DNA. This sample gives tens of thousands of distinct CDR3 sequences in total; 11% of them show up just once. The ten largest make up roughly a tenth of the sample. The sample consisted of whole blood. The source is an adult who was a healthcare worker with PCR-confirmed SARS-CoV-2 infection or an uninfected control (not recorded which).

This clonotype was found many times. This chain connects TRBV28 to TRBJ2-7; 7 nucleotides align to TRBD2. V lost 9 bases and J lost 3; bases outside the gene matches: 8. This CDR3 is 13 amino acids long. Germline V gene sequence: CDR1 MDHEN, CDR2 SYDVKM. The CDR3 sequence is CASGTTPLYEQYF. The CDR3 DNA follows: TGTGCCAGTGGGACTACCCCTCTCTACGAGCAGTACTTC.

This clonotype was picked up many times. The V and J genes are TRBV20-1 and TRBJ1-3; no firm D call. Trimming left V 6 bases short and J 0 bases short, with 12 bases between. Germline CDR1 and CDR2: DFQATT and SNEGSKA (reference sequence). The CDR3 is 14 residues long. CDR3 nucleotide sequence: TGCAGTGCCCCTGACGCCCGCTCTGGAAACACCATATATTTT. This codes for CSAPDARSGNTIYF.

The chain couples TRBV7-9 to TRBJ2-1, with 7 positions matching TRBD2. With 5 bases clipped from V and 7 bases from J, the junction kept 14 bases outside the gene matches. The CDR3 is made up of 16 amino acids. Germline V CDR1 and CDR2: SEHNR, FQNEAQ (reference sequence). This CDR3 reads CASSPQGGSGRNEQFF. CDR3 in DNA: TGTGCCAGCAGCCCCCAGGGCGGGAGCGGTAGGAATGAGCAGTTCTTC.

This clonotype has ten or more counts. The chain couples TRBV10-1 to TRBJ1-1; no firm D call. Trimming pared 0 bases from V and 1 base from J, leaving 6 bases between. The CDR3 has 14 residues. CDR1 WNHNN and CDR2 SYGVQD come from the germline V gene (reference sequence). The CDR3 here is CASSESSRNTEAFF. CDR3 coding DNA: TGCGCCAGCAGTGAGTCGAGTCGGAACACTGAAGCTTTCTTT.

V gene TRBV12-3 or TRBV12-4 combines with J gene TRBJ1-1, with D uncertain. CDR3 length equals 13 residues. V lost 6 bases, J lost 6 bases, and 14 bases lay in between. The CDR3 spells CASSLELRPEAFF. The CDR3 DNA reads TGTGCCAGCAGCTTGGAATTGCGCCCTGAAGCTTTCTTT.

This clonotype occurred once. V gene TRBV27 combines with J gene TRBJ2-7, with D possibly matching TRBD2 (6 bases). The CDR3 extends over 14 amino acids. Trimming took off 6 bases at V and 3 bases at J, with 15 bases between the two ends. Germline CDR1 reads MNHEY; CDR2 reads SMNVEV (reference sequence). Written as DNA, the CDR3 is TGTGCCAGCAGCTCTAGCGCATCCATCTACGAGCAGTACTTC. It is translated as CASSSSASIYEQYF.

The chain couples TRBV18 to TRBJ2-4; D perhaps matches TRBD1 (5 bases). Germline V CDR1 and CDR2: KGHSH, LQKENI. Trimming removed 0 bases at V and 1 base at J, with 7 bases between. The length of the CDR3 is 15 residues. The CDR3 bases are TGTGCCAGCTCACCACCAGGGGTGGCCAAAAACATTCAGTACTTC. Translated: CASSPPGVAKNIQYF.

CDR3 in amino acids: CASSRMAEETQYF. Written as DNA, the CDR3 is TGTGCCAGCTCACGGATGGCCGAAGAGACCCAGTACTTC. The rearrangement links TRBV18 to TRBJ2-5; D remains unclear. The CDR3 loop spans 13 amino acids. Germline values: CDR1 KGHSH, CDR2 LQKENI. V was pared by 4 bases and J by 3 bases, with 9 bases between.

This chain joins TRBV6-6 and TRBJ2-7; TRBD1 agrees at 7 bases. The CDR3 extends over 13 amino acids. J was trimmed by 0 bases and V by 8 bases; bases with no gene match: 4. Germline assignment: CDR1 MNHNY and CDR2 SVGAGI (reference sequence). The CDR3 loop is CASHRGTSYEQYF. CDR3 in DNA: TGTGCCAGCCACAGGGGAACCTCCTACGAGCAGTACTTC.

This clonotype was detected ten times or more. The rearrangement joins TRBV29-1 to TRBJ2-3; TRBD2 matches 13 bases. Germline-derived CDR1 and CDR2 are SQVTM and ANQGSEA. The CDR3 extends over 16 amino acids. Unmatched junction bases numbered 8, after V lost 2 bases and J lost 6 bases. The CDR3 here is CSVERPGLAGMDTQYF. CDR3 DNA sequence: TGCAGCGTTGAAAGGCCGGGACTAGCGGGAATGGATACGCAGTATTTT.

This clonotype was observed a handful of times. Here the CDR3 reads CSARKTGPDTQYF. The CDR3 coding sequence is TGCAGTGCTAGAAAAACAGGGCCAGATACGCAGTATTTT. The J gene is TRBJ2-3, the V gene TRBV20-1, with a possible D match to TRBD1 (6 bases). Per the germline V gene, CDR1 is DFQATT and CDR2 is SNEGSKA (reference sequence). With 2 bases removed from V and 4 bases from J, the gap between germline ends came to 10 bases. The CDR3 has 13 residues.

The chain links TRBV7-9 to TRBJ2-5, with 7 bases aligning to TRBD2. After removal of 1 base from V and 7 bases from J, the junction contained 6 bases not matched to a gene. CDR1 SEHNR and CDR2 FQNEAQ come from the germline V gene (reference sequence). The length of the CDR3 is 14 residues. The CDR3 protein is CASSLVVSGGTQYF. The CDR3 DNA reads as TGTGCCAGCAGCTTAGTGGTATCGGGAGGGACCCAGTACTTC.

This clonotype appeared many times. This chain joins TRBV5-6 and TRBJ2-3; the D is unclear. V lost 3 bases and J 3 bases, leaving 14 bases between the germline ends. The V gene's germline CDR1 is SGHDT and CDR2 YYEEEE. This CDR3 contains 15 residues. The CDR3 spells CASSYQAPRTDTQYF. The CDR3 nucleotides are TGTGCCAGCAGCTACCAGGCCCCGCGGACAGATACGCAGTATTTT.

This clonotype was picked up a small number of times. The chain couples TRBV7-9 to TRBJ2-1, with 9 bases lining up with TRBD2. CDR1 is SEHNR, CDR2 FQNEAQ, per germline (reference sequence). The V and J ends lost 4 bases and 3 bases, in that order; junction bases with no gene match: 7. The CDR3 contains 16 residues. The CDR3: CASSSLAGTHYNEQFF. The CDR3, as DNA: TGTGCCAGCAGCTCTCTAGCGGGGACACACTACAATGAGCAGTTCTTC.

The sample holds many counts of this clonotype. The chain links TRBV12-5 to TRBJ1-2, with D possibly TRBD1 on 5 matching bases. Germline loops: CDR1 LGHNT, CDR2 FRNRAP. The CDR3 has 13 amino acids. V dropped 4 bases and J dropped 5 bases, with 11 bases sitting between them. DNA for the CDR3: TGTGCTAGTGGTTCCCCTCCAGGGTATGGCTACACCTTC. It encodes CASGSPPGYGYTF.

This clonotype is labeled medium-sized. The rearrangement uses TRBV19 and TRBJ1-5, with D perhaps matching TRBD1 (5 bases). From germline, CDR1 is LNHDA and CDR2 SQIVND (reference sequence). The CDR3 extends over 12 amino acids. V was pared by 5 bases and J by 11 bases, with 13 bases between. The CDR3: CASSPQGLAQHF. The CDR3 DNA sequence: TGTGCCAGTAGTCCCCAGGGTTTAGCCCAGCATTTT.

With regard to this clonotype: One end of the junction does not line up with germline, which may come from a read error. The chain is built from TRBV7-7 and TRBJ2-7; 8 nucleotides match TRBD1. The CDR3 has 15 amino acids. From germline, CDR1 is SSHAT and CDR2 FNYEAQ (reference sequence). The CDR3 DNA is TGTGCTAGCAGCTTAGGACAGGGCGGCTCCTACGAGCAGTACTTC. Its translation is CASSLGQGGSYEQYF.

This clonotype was found many times. The chain employs TRBV11-2 and TRBJ2-7; D perhaps matches TRBD1 (6 bases). Germline lookup yields CDR1 SGHAT and CDR2 FQNNGV. The ends were cut back, 5 bases at V and 10 bases at J, with 15 bases in the middle. This CDR3 has 12 amino acids. The chain's CDR3 is CASSPSTGVQYF. The CDR3 DNA follows: TGTGCCAGCAGCCCTTCGACAGGCGTTCAGTACTTC.

This clonotype came up a few times. The chain couples TRBV12-3 or TRBV12-4 to TRBJ2-7, with a weak D call TRBD2 (6 bases). The germline V and J ends were trimmed by 4 bases and 4 bases, with 11 bases remaining between them. The length of the CDR3 is 13 residues. The CDR3 sequence: CASSWRDRYEQYF. In DNA, the CDR3 is TGTGCCAGCAGTTGGCGGGATCGGTACGAGCAGTACTTC.

The V call is TRBV4-1, the J call TRBJ2-3; D is perhaps TRBD2 (5 bases). V was clipped by 4 bases and J by 3 bases, with 17 bases between them. The CDR3 runs to 16 residues. Germline values: CDR1 MGHRA, CDR2 YSYEKL. The CDR3 DNA is TGCGCCAGCAGCCCCCGTAGTGGGAGCGCTACAGATACGCAGTATTTT. As protein: CASSPRSGSATDTQYF.